This T cell receptor (beta chain) was observed in a study of blood T cell repertoires in COVID-19. Overall study: Sources were T cells, B-cell-depleted T cells, or PBMCs; the material itself was cDNA or gDNA.

The V gene's germline CDR1 is SGHRS and CDR2 YFSETQ. Trimming at V came to 7 bases and at J to 1 base, leaving 9 bases not matched to a gene. The CDR3 is made up of 15 amino acids. As originally analysed: Estimation of nucleated cell counts relied on the amplification of reference gene primers. Using immunoSEQ multiplex PCR, the repertoire was profiled, and TCRdb retains in-frame clones only, with some absent. Clonal size and the V and J genes are those of that table, whereas D and trimming came from the DNA. The table shows 200,000 to 250,000 clones, with roughly nine tenths occurring only once. The TCR comes from a man aged 55 to 69 with acute or convalescent COVID-19. Sequenced: peripheral blood. This chain joins TRBV5-1 and TRBJ2-3, with TRBD2 matching over 7 bases. The CDR3 loop is CASRPPAGGTDTQYF. CDR3 in DNA: TGCGCCAGCCGCCCGCCGGCGGGAGGCACAGATACGCAGTATTTT. Looking up the rest from reference TRBV5-1 and TRBJ2-3 gives the full variable domain: KAGVTQTPRYLIKTRGQQVTLSCSPISGHRSVSWYQQTPGQGLQFLFEYFSETQRNKGNFPGRFSGRQFSNSRSEMNVSTLELGDSALYLCASRPPAGGTDTQYFGPGTRLTVL.